These T cell receptor beta chains were read from a single sample in a study of T cell responses to AZD1222 COVID-19 vaccine. TCRdb's copy holds only in-frame clones and misses some; the assay was immunoSEQ multiplex PCR. Among some 130,000 clones listed, around 93% were seen once. Sequencing was performed on peripheral blood, taken on day 0 of AZD1222 vaccination. The receptors were gathered from an adult in good health. Each CDR3 is given with its conserved first and last residue. The D gene is left open where the match is weak. The size field is filled for only some rows; it gives once, few, many or a size class.

clone_size: .; j_call: TRBJ1-2; d_call: .; v_call: TRBV12-5; cdr3_nt: TGTGCTAGTGGTTACAGGGAGCAGGACTATGGCTACACCTTC; cdr3_aa: CASGYREQDYGYTF
clone_size: .; j_call: TRBJ2-1; d_call: .; v_call: TRBV24-1; cdr3_nt: TGTGCCACCAGTGATGCTAGTGTCGGTGAGCAGTTCTTC; cdr3_aa: CATSDASVGEQFF
clone_size: .; j_call: TRBJ2-7; d_call: TRBD2; v_call: TRBV4-1; cdr3_nt: TGCGCCAGCAGCACACTAGCGGGGCGGTACGAGCAGTACTTC; cdr3_aa: CASSTLAGRYEQYF
clone_size: .; j_call: TRBJ2-7; d_call: TRBD2; v_call: TRBV9; cdr3_nt: TGTGCCAGCAGCGCAAGCGGGGCGGGCAACGAGCAGTACTTC; cdr3_aa: CASSASGAGNEQYF
clone_size: .; j_call: TRBJ1-3; d_call: TRBD1; v_call: TRBV9; cdr3_nt: TGTGCCAGCAGCGGACAGGGTACGGAAAAGCCCATATATTTT; cdr3_aa: CASSGQGTEKPIYF
clone_size: .; j_call: TRBJ2-3; d_call: .; v_call: TRBV3-1/TRBV3-2; cdr3_nt: TGTGCCAGCAGCCAAGGTCTGGGTACGCAGTATTTT; cdr3_aa: CASSQGLGTQYF
clone_size: once; j_call: TRBJ1-3; d_call: .; v_call: TRBV7-2; cdr3_nt: TGTGCCAGCATCCTAAATCCGGGGGCAGGAGGAAACACCATATATTTT; cdr3_aa: CASILNPGAGGNTIYF
clone_size: .; j_call: TRBJ1-1; d_call: .; v_call: TRBV11-2; cdr3_nt: TGTGCCAGCAGCGCCATGAACACTGAAGCTTTCTTT; cdr3_aa: CASSAMNTEAFF
clone_size: .; j_call: TRBJ1-1; d_call: .; v_call: TRBV4-2; cdr3_nt: TGTGCCAGCAGCCAAGGGAGGGGGTTCATGAACACTGAAGCTTTCTTT; cdr3_aa: CASSQGRGFMNTEAFF
clone_size: .; j_call: TRBJ1-4; d_call: .; v_call: TRBV6-5; cdr3_nt: TGTGCCAGCAGAAGAACATCTGTACTGGATGAAAAACTGTTTTTT; cdr3_aa: CASRRTSVLDEKLFF
clone_size: .; j_call: TRBJ2-2; d_call: .; v_call: TRBV7-8; cdr3_nt: TGTGCCAGCAGCTTAGTCGGGGACACCACCGGGGAGCTGTTTTTT; cdr3_aa: CASSLVGDTTGELFF
clone_size: .; j_call: TRBJ1-1; d_call: .; v_call: TRBV10-3; cdr3_nt: TGTGCCATCAGTGACCCGGGCCCTTCGGGGGACACTGAAGCTTTCTTT; cdr3_aa: CAISDPGPSGDTEAFF
clone_size: .; j_call: TRBJ2-3; d_call: .; v_call: TRBV7-8; cdr3_nt: TGTGCCAGCAGCTCGCCAGGCACAGATACGCAGTATTTT; cdr3_aa: CASSSPGTDTQYF
clone_size: .; j_call: TRBJ1-1; d_call: .; v_call: TRBV5-1; cdr3_nt: TGCGCCAGCAGCACAGGGACGTTGGGGGCTGAAGCTTTCTTT; cdr3_aa: CASSTGTLGAEAFF
clone_size: .; j_call: TRBJ1-1; d_call: .; v_call: TRBV4-3; cdr3_nt: TGCGCCAGCAGCCAAGATGCGGGCAGGGGGAACACTGAAGCTTTCTTT; cdr3_aa: CASSQDAGRGNTEAFF
clone_size: .; j_call: TRBJ1-3; d_call: .; v_call: TRBV10-3; cdr3_nt: TGTGCCATCAGTGAGTCCGGCAGTCCAAACACCATATATTTT; cdr3_aa: CAISESGSPNTIYF
clone_size: .; j_call: TRBJ2-3; d_call: .; v_call: TRBV27; cdr3_nt: TGTGCCAGCAGTTTAGATAGCGCAGGCACAGATACGCAGTATTTT; cdr3_aa: CASSLDSAGTDTQYF
clone_size: few; j_call: TRBJ1-5; d_call: .; v_call: TRBV5-8; cdr3_nt: .; cdr3_aa: CASSFGNGPGVPQHF
clone_size: .; j_call: TRBJ1-2; d_call: .; v_call: TRBV6-5; cdr3_nt: TGTGCCAGCAGTCTGGTCCGCTATGGCTACACCTTC; cdr3_aa: CASSLVRYGYTF
clone_size: .; j_call: TRBJ2-1; d_call: .; v_call: TRBV5-1; cdr3_nt: TGCGCCAGCAGCTTGGAGGGCTCCTACAATGAGCAGTTCTTC; cdr3_aa: CASSLEGSYNEQFF
clone_size: .; j_call: TRBJ2-6; d_call: TRBD1; v_call: TRBV6-5; cdr3_nt: TGTGCCAGCAGAAACAGGGGGCTCGGGGCCAACGTCCTGACTTTC; cdr3_aa: CASRNRGLGANVLTF
clone_size: .; j_call: TRBJ1-6; d_call: .; v_call: TRBV4-1; cdr3_nt: TGCGCCAGCAGCCAGACGGAGACTTCAGATTCACCCCTCCACTTT; cdr3_aa: CASSQTETSDSPLHF
clone_size: once; j_call: TRBJ2-5; d_call: TRBD1; v_call: TRBV12-5; cdr3_nt: TGTGCTAGTGCCCCCCGGACAGGGAGTGGGTGGGGTGAGACCCAGTACTTC; cdr3_aa: CASAPRTGSGWGETQYF
clone_size: .; j_call: TRBJ1-1; d_call: .; v_call: TRBV30; cdr3_nt: TGTGCCTGGAGTGTACGGAGCCTCGAGGCTTTCTTT; cdr3_aa: CAWSVRSLEAFF
clone_size: .; j_call: TRBJ2-2; d_call: .; v_call: TRBV6-5; cdr3_nt: TGTGCCAGCAGCACCGATATAACCGGGGAGCTGTTTTTT; cdr3_aa: CASSTDITGELFF
clone_size: .; j_call: TRBJ2-3; d_call: .; v_call: TRBV6-4; cdr3_nt: TGTGCCAGCAAACGGGATCCTACAGATACGCAGTATTTT; cdr3_aa: CASKRDPTDTQYF
clone_size: .; j_call: TRBJ2-1; d_call: .; v_call: TRBV28; cdr3_nt: TGTGCCAGCAGGATCGGAATGAGTGGGCAGTTCTTC; cdr3_aa: CASRIGMSGQFF
clone_size: .; j_call: TRBJ1-2; d_call: .; v_call: TRBV9; cdr3_nt: TGTGCCAGCAGCGTAAGCCAGGTGAACTATGGCTACACCTTC; cdr3_aa: CASSVSQVNYGYTF
clone_size: .; j_call: TRBJ2-1; d_call: TRBD1; v_call: TRBV7-2; cdr3_nt: TGTGCCAGCAGCTCGGGACAGGCTAGGTCCTACAATGAGCAGTTCTTC; cdr3_aa: CASSSGQARSYNEQFF
clone_size: .; j_call: TRBJ2-1; d_call: TRBD2; v_call: TRBV27; cdr3_nt: TGTGCCAGCAGTATCTACGCGGGAGGCCCCTACAATGAGCAGTTCTTC; cdr3_aa: CASSIYAGGPYNEQFF
clone_size: .; j_call: TRBJ2-7; d_call: .; v_call: TRBV25-1; cdr3_nt: TGTGCCAGCAGTGATCCCGATACAGAGTACTACGAGCAGTACTTC; cdr3_aa: CASSDPDTEYYEQYF
clone_size: .; j_call: TRBJ2-1; d_call: .; v_call: TRBV5-1; cdr3_nt: TGCGCCAGCAGACCGGGACTGGACAATGAGCAGTTCTTC; cdr3_aa: CASRPGLDNEQFF
clone_size: .; j_call: TRBJ1-6; d_call: .; v_call: TRBV28; cdr3_nt: TGTGCCAGCAGTTTAGGGGGCGTTCATTCTTTGTCACCCCTCCACTTT; cdr3_aa: CASSLGGVHSLSPLHF
clone_size: .; j_call: TRBJ1-3; d_call: .; v_call: TRBV12-5; cdr3_nt: TGTGCTAGTGCCCAGGGGTGGGGGTACGGAAACACCATATATTTT; cdr3_aa: CASAQGWGYGNTIYF
clone_size: .; j_call: TRBJ1-5; d_call: .; v_call: TRBV18; cdr3_nt: TGTGCCAGCTCACCACTTGGGGGCAATCAGCCCCAGCATTTT; cdr3_aa: CASSPLGGNQPQHF
clone_size: .; j_call: TRBJ1-5; d_call: .; v_call: TRBV7-3; cdr3_nt: TGTGCCAGCAGCTTAAACGGGGGGCCCCAGCATTTT; cdr3_aa: CASSLNGGPQHF